This T cell receptor beta chain was found in a study of CD8 T cells in ankylosing spondylitis. Notes on the study in general: The clones that were linked to disease were reported to be significantly enriched in matched synovial fluid samples from ankylosing spondylitis patients. Both synovial fluid and blood in reactive arthritis had previously been reported to carry some motif variants.

This clonotype came up many times. Its antigen is not known. TCRdb called the 5' RACE reads again in MiXCR, with one record for every CDR3 protein. The sample shows some 270,000 distinct CDR3 sequences, about 20% of them seen only once. This TCR was recovered from a male donor with ankylosing spondylitis or in good health (not recorded which). Sequencing was done on a sample of blood, either unsorted or a sorted T cell fraction (not recorded which).

CDR3 in DNA: TGTGCCAGCAGCTTACTAGGGACAAATGAGCAGTTCTTC. Protein product: CASSLLGTNEQFF. The chain carries TRBV7-3 and TRBJ2-1; D may be TRBD1 (6 bases). Trimming stripped 2 bases from V and 7 bases from J, with 9 bases between. The CDR3 extends over 13 amino acids. CDR1 SGHTA and CDR2 FQGTGA come from the germline V gene.